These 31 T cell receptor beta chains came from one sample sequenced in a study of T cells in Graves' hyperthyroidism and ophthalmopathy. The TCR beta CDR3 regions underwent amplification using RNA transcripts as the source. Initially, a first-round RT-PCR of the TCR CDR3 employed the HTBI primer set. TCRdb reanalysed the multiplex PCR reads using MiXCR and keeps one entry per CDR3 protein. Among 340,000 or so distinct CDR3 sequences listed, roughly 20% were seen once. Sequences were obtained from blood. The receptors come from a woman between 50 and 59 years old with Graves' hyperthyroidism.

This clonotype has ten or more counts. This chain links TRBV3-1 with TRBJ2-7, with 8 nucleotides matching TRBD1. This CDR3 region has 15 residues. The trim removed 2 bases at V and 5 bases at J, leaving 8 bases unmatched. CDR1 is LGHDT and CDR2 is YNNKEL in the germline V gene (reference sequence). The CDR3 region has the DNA TGTGCCAGCAGCCAATCCGGGCGACAGGGGCACGAGCAGTACTTC. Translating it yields CASSQSGRQGHEQYF.

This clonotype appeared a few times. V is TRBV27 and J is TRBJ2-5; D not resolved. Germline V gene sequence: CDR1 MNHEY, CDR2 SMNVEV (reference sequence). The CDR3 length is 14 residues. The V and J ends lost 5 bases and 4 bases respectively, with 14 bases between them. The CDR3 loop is CASSRSVGRETQYF. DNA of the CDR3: TGTGCCAGCAGTCGCTCGGTGGGCCGAGAGACCCAGTACTTC.

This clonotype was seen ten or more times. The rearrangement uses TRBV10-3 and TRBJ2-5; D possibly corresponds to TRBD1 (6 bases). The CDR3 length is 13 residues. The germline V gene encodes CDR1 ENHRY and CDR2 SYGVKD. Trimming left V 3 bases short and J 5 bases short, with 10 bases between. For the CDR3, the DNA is TGTGCCATCAGTGACAGGGGAGAGGAGACCCAGTACTTC. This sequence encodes CAISDRGEETQYF.

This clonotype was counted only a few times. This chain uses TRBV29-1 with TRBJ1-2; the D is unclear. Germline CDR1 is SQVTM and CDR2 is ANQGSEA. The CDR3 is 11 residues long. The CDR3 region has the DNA TGCAGTCTCGAGACACTCTATGGCTACACCTTC. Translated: CSLETLYGYTF.

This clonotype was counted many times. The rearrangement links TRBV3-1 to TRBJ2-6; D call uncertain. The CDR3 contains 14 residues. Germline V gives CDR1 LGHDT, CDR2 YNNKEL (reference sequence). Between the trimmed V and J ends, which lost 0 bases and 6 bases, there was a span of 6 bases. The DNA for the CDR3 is TGTGCCAGCAGCCAAGATTTGGTGGCCAACGTCCTGACTTTC. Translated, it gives CASSQDLVANVLTF. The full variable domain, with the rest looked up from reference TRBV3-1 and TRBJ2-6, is DTAVSQTPKYLVTQMGNDKSIKCEQNLGHDTMYWYKQDSKKFLKIMFSYNNKELIINETVPNRFSPKSPDKAHLNLHINSLELGDSAVYFCASSQDLVANVLTFGAGSRLTVL.

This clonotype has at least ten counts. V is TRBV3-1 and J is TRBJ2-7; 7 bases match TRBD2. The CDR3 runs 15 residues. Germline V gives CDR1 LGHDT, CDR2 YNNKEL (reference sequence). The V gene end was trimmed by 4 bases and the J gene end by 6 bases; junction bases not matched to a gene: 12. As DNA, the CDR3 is TGTGCCAGCAGCCTAGTCGGTGGAATAGCGGGCGAGCAGTACTTC. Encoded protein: CASSLVGGIAGEQYF.

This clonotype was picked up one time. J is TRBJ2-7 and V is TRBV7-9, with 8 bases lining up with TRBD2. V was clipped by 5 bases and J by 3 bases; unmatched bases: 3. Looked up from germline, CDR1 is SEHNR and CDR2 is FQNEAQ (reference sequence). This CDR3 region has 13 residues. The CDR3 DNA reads TGTGCCAGCAGCAAGGGGACTAGCTACGAGCAGTACTTC. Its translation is CASSKGTSYEQYF.

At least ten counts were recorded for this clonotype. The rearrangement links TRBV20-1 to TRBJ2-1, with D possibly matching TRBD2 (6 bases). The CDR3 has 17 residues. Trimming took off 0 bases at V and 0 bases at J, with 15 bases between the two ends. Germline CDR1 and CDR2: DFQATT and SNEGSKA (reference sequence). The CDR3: CSAREGGGLRSYNEQFF. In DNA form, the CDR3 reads TGCAGTGCTAGAGAGGGGGGTGGGTTACGCTCCTACAATGAGCAGTTCTTC.

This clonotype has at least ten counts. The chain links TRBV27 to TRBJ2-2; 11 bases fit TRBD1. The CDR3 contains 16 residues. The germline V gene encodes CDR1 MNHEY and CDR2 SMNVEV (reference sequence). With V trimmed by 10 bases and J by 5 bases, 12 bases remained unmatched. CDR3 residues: CATLTTGQGVTGELFF. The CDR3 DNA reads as TGTGCCACCCTAACGACGGGACAGGGGGTAACCGGGGAGCTGTTTTTT.

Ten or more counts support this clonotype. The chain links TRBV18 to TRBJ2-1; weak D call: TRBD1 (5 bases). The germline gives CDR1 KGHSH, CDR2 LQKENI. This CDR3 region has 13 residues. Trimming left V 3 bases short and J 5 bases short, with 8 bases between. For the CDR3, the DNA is TGTGCCAGCTCACCTGACAGCCACAATGAGCAGTTCTTC. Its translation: CASSPDSHNEQFF.

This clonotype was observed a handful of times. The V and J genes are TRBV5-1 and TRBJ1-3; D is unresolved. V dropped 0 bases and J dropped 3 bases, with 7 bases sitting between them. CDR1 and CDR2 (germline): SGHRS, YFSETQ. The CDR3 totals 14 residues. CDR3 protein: CASSLGAVGNTIYF. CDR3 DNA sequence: TGCGCCAGCAGCTTGGGGGCAGTTGGAAACACCATATATTTT.

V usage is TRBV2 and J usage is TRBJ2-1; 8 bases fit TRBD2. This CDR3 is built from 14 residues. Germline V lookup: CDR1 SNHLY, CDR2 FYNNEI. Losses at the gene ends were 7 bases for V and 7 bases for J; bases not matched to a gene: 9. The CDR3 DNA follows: TGTGCCAGCACACCCCTGGCGGGAGGAAATGAGCAGTTCTTC. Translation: CASTPLAGGNEQFF.

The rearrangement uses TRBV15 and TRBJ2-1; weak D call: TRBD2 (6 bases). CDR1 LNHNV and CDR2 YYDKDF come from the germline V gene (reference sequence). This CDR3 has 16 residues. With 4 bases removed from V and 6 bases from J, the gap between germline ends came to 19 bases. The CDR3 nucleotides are TGTGCCACCAGCAAGCCGGGCGGCGGGGCCTCCAATGAGCAGTTCTTC. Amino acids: CATSKPGGGASNEQFF.

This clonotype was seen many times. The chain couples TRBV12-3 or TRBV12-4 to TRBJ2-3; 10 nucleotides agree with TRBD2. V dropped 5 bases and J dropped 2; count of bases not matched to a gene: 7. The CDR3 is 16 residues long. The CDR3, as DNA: TGTGCCAGCAGTACCCGACTAGCGGGCGACACAGATACGCAGTATTTT. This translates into CASSTRLAGDTDTQYF.

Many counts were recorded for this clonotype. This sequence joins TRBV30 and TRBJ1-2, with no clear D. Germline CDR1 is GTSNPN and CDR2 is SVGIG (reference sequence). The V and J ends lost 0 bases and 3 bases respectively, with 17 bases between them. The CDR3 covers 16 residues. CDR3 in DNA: TGTGCCTGGAGTGTTAACAGAGGTGGAAGATACTATGGCTACACCTTC. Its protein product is CAWSVNRGGRYYGYTF. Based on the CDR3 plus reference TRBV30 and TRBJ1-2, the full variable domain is SQTIHQWPATLVQPVGSPLSLECTVEGTSNPNLYWYRQAAGRGLQLLFYSVGIGQISSEVPQNLSASRPQDRQFILSSKKLLLSDSGFYLCAWSVNRGGRYYGYTFGSGTRLTVV.

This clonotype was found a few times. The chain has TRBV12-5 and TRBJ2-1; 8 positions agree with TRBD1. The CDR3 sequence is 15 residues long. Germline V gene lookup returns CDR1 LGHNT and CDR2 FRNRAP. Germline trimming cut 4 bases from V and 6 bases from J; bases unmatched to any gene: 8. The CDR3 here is CASGSQPDRVNEQFF. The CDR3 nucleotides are TGTGCTAGTGGTTCCCAACCGGACAGGGTCAATGAGCAGTTCTTC.

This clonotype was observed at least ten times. This CDR3 is CSAKRGSASGKLFF. For the CDR3, the DNA is TGCAGTGCTAAACGGGGTTCCGCCTCCGGAAAACTGTTTTTT. This sequence joins TRBV20-1 and TRBJ1-4, with unresolved D. V was trimmed by 4 bases and J by 10 bases, leaving 19 bases between them. Germline CDR1 reads DFQATT; CDR2 reads SNEGSKA (reference sequence). The CDR3 totals 14 residues.

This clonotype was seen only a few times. The CDR3 here is CSAGQAQETQYF. DNA of the CDR3: TGCAGTGCGGGACAGGCCCAAGAGACCCAGTACTTC. The chain recombines TRBV20-1 with TRBJ2-5, with 8 bases fitting TRBD1. V was clipped by 6 bases and J by 1 base; unmatched bases: 1. The CDR3 is 12 residues long. The V gene's germline CDR1 is DFQATT and CDR2 SNEGSKA (reference sequence).

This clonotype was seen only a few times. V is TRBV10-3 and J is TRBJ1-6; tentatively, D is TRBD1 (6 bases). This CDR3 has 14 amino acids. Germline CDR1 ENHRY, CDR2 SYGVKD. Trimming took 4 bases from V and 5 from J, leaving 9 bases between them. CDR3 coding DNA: TGTGCCATCAGTGGGGGGGGCAATAATTCACCCCTCCACTTT. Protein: CAISGGGNNSPLHF.

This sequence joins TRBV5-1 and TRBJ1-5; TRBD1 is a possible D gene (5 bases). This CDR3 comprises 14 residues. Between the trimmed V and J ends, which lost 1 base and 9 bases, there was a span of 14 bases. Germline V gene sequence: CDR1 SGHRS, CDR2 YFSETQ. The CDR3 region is CASSLQPGLRPQHF. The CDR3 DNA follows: TGCGCCAGCAGCTTGCAGCCAGGGTTGCGGCCCCAGCATTTT.

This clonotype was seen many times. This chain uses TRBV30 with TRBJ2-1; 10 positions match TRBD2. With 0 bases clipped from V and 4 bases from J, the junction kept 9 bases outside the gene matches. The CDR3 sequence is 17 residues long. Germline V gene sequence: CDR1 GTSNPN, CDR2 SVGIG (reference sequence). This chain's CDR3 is CAWSVWAPGLAYNEQFF. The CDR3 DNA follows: TGTGCCTGGAGTGTATGGGCGCCGGGACTAGCGTACAATGAGCAGTTCTTC.

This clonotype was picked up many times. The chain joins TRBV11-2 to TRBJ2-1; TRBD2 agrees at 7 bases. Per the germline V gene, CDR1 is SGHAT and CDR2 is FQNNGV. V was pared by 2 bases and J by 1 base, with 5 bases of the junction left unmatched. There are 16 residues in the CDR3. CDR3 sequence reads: CASSLRSAGSYNEQFF. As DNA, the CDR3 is TGTGCCAGCAGCTTACGTTCAGCGGGGTCCTACAATGAGCAGTTCTTC.

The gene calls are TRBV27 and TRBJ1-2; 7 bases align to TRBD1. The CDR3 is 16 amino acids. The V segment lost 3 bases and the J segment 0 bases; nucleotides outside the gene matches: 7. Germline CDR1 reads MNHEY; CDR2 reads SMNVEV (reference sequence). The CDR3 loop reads CASSFSDREANYGYTF. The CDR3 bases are TGTGCCAGCAGTTTCAGCGACAGGGAAGCTAACTATGGCTACACCTTC.

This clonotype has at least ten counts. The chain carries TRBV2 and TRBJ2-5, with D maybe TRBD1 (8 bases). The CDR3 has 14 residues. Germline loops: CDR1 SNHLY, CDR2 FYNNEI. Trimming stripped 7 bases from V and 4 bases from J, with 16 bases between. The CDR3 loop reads CASNTNRGGETQYF. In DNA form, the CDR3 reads TGTGCCAGCAATACAAACAGGGGGGGAGAGACCCAGTACTTC.

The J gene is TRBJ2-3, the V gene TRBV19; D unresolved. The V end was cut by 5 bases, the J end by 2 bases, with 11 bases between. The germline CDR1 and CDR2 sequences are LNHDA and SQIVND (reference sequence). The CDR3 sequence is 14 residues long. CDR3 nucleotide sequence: TGTGCCAGTAGTCCCCGGTCCGACACAGATACGCAGTATTTT. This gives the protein CASSPRSDTDTQYF.

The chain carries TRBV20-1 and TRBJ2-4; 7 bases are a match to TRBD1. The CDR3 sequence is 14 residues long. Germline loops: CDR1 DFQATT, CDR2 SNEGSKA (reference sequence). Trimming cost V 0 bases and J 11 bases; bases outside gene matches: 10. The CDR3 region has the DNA TGCAGTGCTAGAGATTTTCTGACAGGGTCCCTTCAGTACTTC. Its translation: CSARDFLTGSLQYF.

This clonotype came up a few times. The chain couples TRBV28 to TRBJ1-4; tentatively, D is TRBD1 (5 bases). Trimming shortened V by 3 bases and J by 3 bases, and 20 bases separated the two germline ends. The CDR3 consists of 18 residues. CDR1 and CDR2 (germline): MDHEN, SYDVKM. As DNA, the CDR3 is TGTGCCAGCAGTTTTGGGGGAACACCCTTCATCCCTAATGAAAAACTGTTTTTT. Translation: CASSFGGTPFIPNEKLFF.

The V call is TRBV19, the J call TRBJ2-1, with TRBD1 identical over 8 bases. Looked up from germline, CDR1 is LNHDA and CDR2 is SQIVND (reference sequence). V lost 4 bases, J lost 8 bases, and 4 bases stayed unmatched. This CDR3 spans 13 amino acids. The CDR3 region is CASSTDRGHEQFF. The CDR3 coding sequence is TGTGCCAGTAGTACCGACAGGGGTCATGAGCAGTTCTTC.

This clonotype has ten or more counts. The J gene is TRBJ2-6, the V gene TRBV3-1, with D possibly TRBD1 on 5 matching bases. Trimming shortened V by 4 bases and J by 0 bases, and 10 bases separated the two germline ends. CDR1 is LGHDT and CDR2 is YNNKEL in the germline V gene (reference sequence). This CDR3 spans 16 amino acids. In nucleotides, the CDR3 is TGTGCCAGCAGCCGAACCCAGGGCTCTGGGGCCAACGTCCTGACTTTC. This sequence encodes CASSRTQGSGANVLTF.

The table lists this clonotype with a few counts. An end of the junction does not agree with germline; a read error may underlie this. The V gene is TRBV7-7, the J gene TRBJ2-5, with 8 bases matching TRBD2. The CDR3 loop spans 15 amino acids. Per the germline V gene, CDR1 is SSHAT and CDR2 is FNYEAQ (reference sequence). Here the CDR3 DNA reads TGTGCTAGCAGCGTCGGGGGGGCCAACCAAGAGACCCAGTACTTC. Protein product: CASSVGGANQETQYF.

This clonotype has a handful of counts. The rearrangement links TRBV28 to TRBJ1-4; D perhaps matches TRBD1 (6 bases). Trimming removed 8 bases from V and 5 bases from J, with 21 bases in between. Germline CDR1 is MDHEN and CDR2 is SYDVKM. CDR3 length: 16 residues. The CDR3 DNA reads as TGTGCCAGCGGGTCCCGGACAGCTCCTAAAAATGAAAAACTGTTTTTT. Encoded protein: CASGSRTAPKNEKLFF.